The 16 T cell receptor beta chains given below trace back to one sample, sequenced in a study of blood T cells in healthy people across ages. Alongside a J-beta primer mix, a sample-barcoded 5' primer served in a second PCR lasting roughly 7 to 11 cycles. TCRdb redid the calling of the 5' RACE reads with MiXCR, one entry per CDR3 protein. The sample lists some 880,000 distinct CDR3 sequences, roughly 35% occurring once. Input material: blood. All receptors come from a man younger than 35 in good health.

V usage is TRBV14 and J usage is TRBJ1-1; D call uncertain. This CDR3 is built from 14 residues. V was shortened by 3 bases and J by 4 bases, with 12 bases between the two germline ends. Per the germline V gene, CDR1 is SGHDN and CDR2 is FVKESK. CDR3 coding DNA: TGTGCCAGCAGCCAGGAAGTGGGAGGCACTGAAGCTTTCTTT. Translation: CASSQEVGGTEAFF.

This clonotype was seen a few times. The chain has TRBV5-6 and TRBJ1-6; no definite D call. Trimming removed 4 bases at V and 6 bases at J, with 14 bases between. The CDR3 has 15 residues. Germline loops: CDR1 SGHDT, CDR2 YYEEEE. The CDR3, as DNA: TGTGCCAGCAGCACTAGGACGTCCATTAATTCACCCCTCCACTTT. Amino acid sequence: CASSTRTSINSPLHF. The whole variable domain, remainder taken from reference TRBV5-6 and TRBJ1-6, is DAGVTQSPTHLIKTRGQQVTLRCSPKSGHDTVSWYQQALGQGPQFIFQYYEEEERQRGNFPDRFSGHQFPNYSSELNVNALLLGDSALYLCASSTRTSINSPLHFGNGTRLTVT.

A few counts support this clonotype. The rearrangement links TRBV20-1 to TRBJ2-7; tentative D call: TRBD2 (5 bases). Trimming stripped 0 bases from V and 3 bases from J, with 30 bases between. Germline CDR1 reads DFQATT; CDR2 reads SNEGSKA (reference sequence). CDR3 length equals 20 residues. The chain's CDR3 is CSARDLRRGLAGAYNYEQYF. In nucleotides, the CDR3 is TGCAGTGCTAGAGATCTAAGAAGAGGGCTAGCCGGAGCGTATAACTACGAGCAGTACTTC.

Note on this clonotype: A read error may produce the germline difference seen at one junction end. The V gene is TRBV20-1, the J gene TRBJ1-1, with 9 nucleotides matching TRBD1. Germline lookup yields CDR1 DFQATT and CDR2 SNEGSKA (reference sequence). This CDR3 region has 15 residues. Written as DNA, the CDR3 is TGCAGTGCCCGAGGGGGACAGGGCGCTCGAACTGGAGCTTTCTTT. This sequence encodes CSARGGQGARTGAFF.

Remarks on this clonotype: Since a much larger clone is just one base distant, this may be a read error. The rearrangement links TRBV12-3 or TRBV12-4 to TRBJ1-2, with 7 bases fitting TRBD1. The J segment lost 0 bases and the V segment lost 10 bases, leaving 8 bases of the junction unmatched. The CDR3 has 14 amino acids. The CDR3 DNA reads TGTGCCAATTCCGCAGGGGGAGCTAACTATGGCTACACCTTC. It translates to CANSAGGANYGYTF.

There are a few counts of this clonotype. The CDR3 DNA reads TGTGCCAGCAGCCATCAAGTGCGGCCGGACACTGAAGCTTTCTTT. Amino acids: CASSHQVRPDTEAFF. This chain links TRBV14 with TRBJ1-1; no clear D gene. This CDR3 is built from 15 residues. Trimming left V 3 bases short and J 3 bases short, with 14 bases between. The V gene's germline CDR1 is SGHDN and CDR2 FVKESK.

The chain has TRBV12-3 or TRBV12-4 and TRBJ1-1; D is unclear. The CDR3 has 15 residues. V was trimmed by 0 bases and J by 0 bases, leaving 8 bases between them. CDR3: CASSLAAGLNTEAFF. CDR3 DNA sequence: TGTGCCAGCAGTTTAGCGGCCGGATTGAACACTGAAGCTTTCTTT.

Only a few counts were recorded for this clonotype. J is TRBJ1-5 and V is TRBV9, with D unresolved. The CDR3 is 16 residues long. V shed 0 bases and J shed 5 bases, with 15 bases lying between them. From germline, CDR1 is SGDLS and CDR2 YYNGEE. For the CDR3, the DNA is TGTGCCAGCAGCGTAGGAGCCGGGGTGGTTGATCAGCCCCAGCATTTT. Amino acid sequence: CASSVGAGVVDQPQHF.

Points on this clonotype: The junction departs from the called germline gene at one end, perhaps through a read error. The CDR3, as DNA: TGTGCCAGCAGCCAAGAGTGGGCAGTACAAGAGGCCCAGTACTTC. Its protein is CASSQEWAVQEAQYF. This sequence joins TRBV4-2 and TRBJ2-5; D ambiguous. The CDR3 has 15 residues. Germline loops: CDR1 LGHNA, CDR2 YNFKEQ.

The chain links TRBV27 to TRBJ1-1; 7 bases fit TRBD1. The length of the CDR3 is 14 residues. Germline values: CDR1 MNHEY, CDR2 SMNVEV (reference sequence). The V segment lost 6 bases and the J segment 0 bases; nucleotides outside the gene matches: 4. CDR3 sequence: CASRPQGMNTEAFF. The CDR3 DNA follows: TGTGCCAGCAGGCCACAGGGGATGAACACTGAAGCTTTCTTT.

This clonotype was seen only a few times. This chain uses TRBV25-1 with TRBJ2-3; no firm D call. This CDR3 comprises 15 residues. Germline loops: CDR1 MGHDK, CDR2 SYGVNS. V lost 1 base, J lost 2 bases, and 10 bases lay in between. CDR3: CASSESTHYTDTQYF. DNA for the CDR3: TGTGCCAGCAGTGAATCAACCCACTACACAGATACGCAGTATTTT. Drawing the rest from reference TRBV25-1 and TRBJ2-3, the complete variable domain is EADIYQTPRYLVIGTGKKITLECSQTMGHDKMYWYQQDPGMELHLIHYSYGVNSTEKGDLSSESTVSRIRTEHFPLTLESARPSHTSQYLCASSESTHYTDTQYFGPGTRLTVL.

This chain connects TRBV2 to TRBJ2-1, with D unresolved. The CDR3 contains 14 residues. Trimming cost V 0 bases and J 15 bases, with 18 bases left between them. Germline values: CDR1 SNHLY, CDR2 FYNNEI. DNA of the CDR3: TGTGCCAGCAGTGAAGCACCCGACGGACCCACTTGGTTCTTC. Amino acid sequence: CASSEAPDGPTWFF.

V usage is TRBV9 and J usage is TRBJ1-1; D unresolved. V shed 4 bases and J shed 7 bases, with 20 bases lying between them. Germline CDR1 reads SGDLS; CDR2 reads YYNGEE. CDR3 size: 15 residues. CDR3 nucleotides: TGTGCCAGCAGCCCCCGGGCCCCCTCAAAGGATGAAGCTTTCTTT. Encoded protein: CASSPRAPSKDEAFF.

The chain combines TRBV9 with TRBJ1-1, with 7 bases matching TRBD1. Germline CDR1 is SGDLS and CDR2 is YYNGEE. The CDR3 length is 15 residues. V lost 4 bases, J lost 4 bases, and 10 bases stayed unmatched. The CDR3 loop reads CASSKGKGAGTEAFF. In DNA, the CDR3 is TGTGCCAGCAGCAAAGGAAAGGGGGCGGGCACTGAAGCTTTCTTT.

In this sample, this clonotype turned up a few times. The chain combines TRBV5-6 with TRBJ1-1, with 8 bases matching TRBD1. The CDR3 is 15 amino acids. Germline-derived CDR1 and CDR2 are SGHDT and YYEEEE. V lost 2 bases, J lost 4 bases, and 7 bases stayed unmatched. In DNA, the CDR3 is TGTGCCAGCAGCTTTGGACAGGGCATTAGCACTGAAGCTTTCTTT. It translates to CASSFGQGISTEAFF.

The chain links TRBV2 to TRBJ2-7; TRBD2 is a possible D gene (5 bases). Between the trimmed V and J ends, which lost 11 bases and 0 bases, there was a span of 11 bases. This CDR3 contains 12 residues. Germline V gene lookup returns CDR1 SNHLY and CDR2 FYNNEI. The CDR3 protein is CAAHTSSYEQYF. CDR3 bases: TGTGCCGCGCACACTAGCTCCTACGAGCAGTACTTC.